This T cell receptor (beta chain) originates from a study of quantifying T cell responses using KT2 cells. Turning to the study itself: cDNA was made from DNase-treated RNA using alpha and beta constant primers.

The cDNA 3' end received a ligated oligonucleotide with a UMI. An equimolar mix of RC1.1 and RC1.2 primed the beta chain across TRBC1 and TRBC2. TCRdb reprocessed the UMI-ligation and nested PCR reads via MiXCR and lists one record per CDR3 protein. The sample includes around 50,000 distinct CDR3 sequences, 11% of them seen just once. The germline V gene has CDR1 SEHNR and CDR2 FQNEAQ (reference sequence). Trimming removed 4 bases from V and 3 bases from J, with 15 bases in between. The CDR3 loop spans 15 amino acids. The sample is PBMC spiked with counted cells of clone KT2. Sequencing used PBMCs spiked with cells of the T cell clone KT2. The origin of this receptor is a human donor. The chain recombines TRBV7-9 with TRBJ1-1; tentatively, D is TRBD1 (6 bases). This chain's CDR3 is CASSSRGAGDTEAFF. The CDR3 bases are TGTGCCAGCAGCTCCCGGGGGGCCGGGGACACTGAAGCTTTCTTT.